The 5 T cell receptor beta chains below come from one sample, sequenced in a study of Tregs in tolerant kidney transplant recipients. Recipients received nonmyeloablative bone marrow transplants from related graft donors, with transient mixed chimerism. The assay was immunoSEQ multiplex PCR, and TCRdb's table has in-frame clones only and misses some. The sample totals under 30,000 clones; its top ten clones hold approximately 4.2%. Sequenced here: CD4+ T cells from blood (PBMCs), sampled 6 months after the transplant. These receptors were collected from a human patient who received a combined kidney and bone marrow transplant. These T cells may partly come from the graft donor.

The sequenced part of the CDR3 DNA is TGTGCCAGCAGCTTGGTCCTCAGACAAGAGACC. Its translation is CASSLVLRQET. The whole CDR3 protein reads CASSLVLRQETQYF. The chain combines TRBV5-5 with TRBJ2-5; D unclear. Read coverage stops 3 residues before the CDR3 terminus; the germline J gene supplies the remainder. Germline V gene data show CDR1 as SGHKS and CDR2 as YYEKEE (reference sequence). The CDR3 extends over 14 amino acids. V dropped 0 bases and J dropped 2 bases, with 8 bases sitting between them.

Turning to this clone: The CDR3 end lies 3 residues beyond the end of the read and is filled in from the germline J gene. This chain links TRBV28 with TRBJ1-5, with 8 positions matching TRBD1. The CDR3 has 15 residues. With V trimmed by 7 bases and J by 4 bases, 9 bases remained unmatched. Germline CDR1 is MDHEN and CDR2 is SYDVKM. This chain's CDR3 is CASTYPDRANQPQHF. CDR3 DNA (partial): TGTGCCAGCACCTATCCGGACAGGGCTAATCAGCCC. The full variable domain, completed using reference TRBV28 and TRBJ1-5, is DVKVTQSSRYLVKRTGEKVFLECVQDMDHENMFWYRQDPGLGLRLIYFSYDVKMKEKGDIPEGYSVSREKKERFSLILESASTNQTSMYLCASTYPDRANQPQHFGDGTRLSIL.

Note on this clone: The CDR3 end falls 3 residues outside the read, so it is completed with the germline J gene. The V and J genes are TRBV18 and TRBJ1-3; D perhaps matches TRBD1 (6 bases). In germline, CDR1 is KGHSH, CDR2 LQKENI. Trimming pared 3 bases from V and 4 bases from J, leaving 13 bases between. The length of the CDR3 is 15 residues. The chain's CDR3 is CASSPKTGSGNTIYF. The CDR3 DNA, read in part, is TGTGCCAGCTCACCCAAGACAGGTTCCGGAAACACC.

Worth noting for this clone: Coverage ceases 3 residues before the CDR3 finishes, and the germline J gene fills in the end. This chain links TRBV11-2 with TRBJ1-6, with D perhaps TRBD1 (6 bases). Between the trimmed V and J ends, which lost 3 bases and 10 bases, there was a span of 13 bases. CDR1 SGHAT and CDR2 FQNNGV come from the germline V gene. The CDR3 spans 14 residues. The DNA read from the CDR3 is TGTGCCAGCAGCTTTCTCAGGGGTGAGTCACCC. It is translated as CASSFLRGESP. The full CDR3 is CASSFLRGESPLHF.

About this clone itself: The read ends 3 residues shy of where the CDR3 ends; the end is completed using the germline J gene. The chain has TRBV5-4 and TRBJ1-1; D not certain. Germline loops: CDR1 SGHNT, CDR2 YYREEE (reference sequence). The CDR3 has 12 residues. The part of the CDR3 DNA that was read is TGTGCCAGCAGCTTGGGGGCAGGCCCA. Protein: CASSLGAGP. The full CDR3 protein is CASSLGAGPAFF.